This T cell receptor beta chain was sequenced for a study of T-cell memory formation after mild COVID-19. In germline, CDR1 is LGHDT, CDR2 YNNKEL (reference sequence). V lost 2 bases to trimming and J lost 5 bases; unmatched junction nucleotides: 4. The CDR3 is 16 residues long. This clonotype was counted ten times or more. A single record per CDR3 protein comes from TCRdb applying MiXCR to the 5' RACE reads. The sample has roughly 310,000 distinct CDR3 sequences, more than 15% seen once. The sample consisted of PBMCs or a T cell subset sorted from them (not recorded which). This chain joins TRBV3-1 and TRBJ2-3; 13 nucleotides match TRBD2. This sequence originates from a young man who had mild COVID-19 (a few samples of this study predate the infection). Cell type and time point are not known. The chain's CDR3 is CASSQTSGGAGDTQYF. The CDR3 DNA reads TGTGCCAGCAGCCAAACTAGCGGGGGGGCCGGAGATACGCAGTATTTT.